This T cell receptor (beta chain) was observed in a study of CD8+ T cells in alopecia areata (dated by TCRdb to between 2018 and 2020). About the investigation overall: The treated patients, all with moderate-to-severe alopecia areata, were enrolled in an open-label pilot trial of oral tofacitinib given at 5 to 10 mg twice daily. Patients stayed on tofacitinib for 6 to 18 months and then had 6 months of follow-up off drug so that delayed response and recurrence could be assessed. The SALT score, which quantifies the percentage of affected scalp surface area, was used to measure disease severity in treated patients. High-throughput TCRbeta sequencing was used to examine T cell clonal expansion in alopecia areata in both the C3H/HeJ mouse model and human patients. Scalp tissue and sorted CD4+ and CD8+ peripheral blood T cells from patchy and totalis/universalis alopecia areata patients and from healthy controls were covered by human TCRbeta sequencing. Tofacitinib-treated patients had biopsies at baseline and at 4 and 24 weeks of treatment, with a later scalp biopsy in several patients. Scalp clonality was compared among normal scalp (n=4), patchy alopecia areata scalp (n=8), and alopecia totalis/universalis scalp (n=8). RNA was extracted with the PAXgene miRNA kit for fixed scalp, the miRNeasy kit for PBMCs, and the RNeasy kit for mouse skin. immunoSEQ multiplex PCR using 35 Vbeta forward primers and 13 Jbeta reverse primers was used to amplify TCRbeta CDR3 regions. The research as a whole found: With tofacitinib, both scalp clonality and the number of expanded CD8+ clones among the top 100 scalp clones went down significantly. Because the treated cohort was small and had only one nonresponder, larger studies are needed to examine links between baseline CD8+ expansion and response. Scalp TCR repertoire analysis is complicated because resident alphabeta T cells in normal human skin are also sequenced, whereas mouse skin is dominated by gammadelta T cells. Many expanded lesional clones persisted in scalp and blood during tofacitinib treatment, which may partly explain relapse after stopping treatment. TCR sequences shared between patients were less clear than in mice, possibly partly because of HLA diversity in the patient population. Compared with normal scalp, lesional scalp had higher clonality and more expanded CD8+ clones, particularly in alopecia totalis/universalis, a pattern that suggests antigenic drive.

Library preparation employed the immunoSEQ multiplex PCR assay. To provide template for TCR sequencing, every sample had RNA extracted and reverse transcribed into cDNA. SuperScript III was used to make first-strand cDNA, primed with a 2:1 mix of oligo-dT and random hexamers. A synthetic immune receptor repertoire was used to assess amplification bias, and residual bias was removed computationally. On the study's bioinformatics: Raw reads were preprocessed for error removal, and CDR3 was defined according to IMGT conventions as running from the conserved cysteine to phenylalanine. Clonality was computed by normalizing Shannon entropy by log2 of the number of productive unique TCRs and subtracting the result from 1. Whether scalp clones were CD4 or CD8 was inferred by matching scalp TCRbeta sequences against CD4 and CD8 repertoires sorted from blood. TCRdb re-hosts the immuneACCESS table, in-frame sequences only. Its copies lack some clones; in the studies checked, an unresolved V gene accounts for under half of them, and the cause for the rest is not known. V, J and clone size were drawn from that table, and D and trimming were deduced from the DNA. The sample yields around 200,000 clones; around half were counted once. The leading ten clones occupy 11% of the sample.

This clone was seen once. Its cognate antigen has yet to be identified. Per-base qualities were not stored, and no clone one base away is much larger. Interpreted using the paper, the time point label stands for: around 24 weeks on oral tofacitinib. The label giving this sample's treatment or condition can be read as: oral pan-JAK inhibitor, 5-10 mg twice daily. Peripheral blood and lesional scalp punch biopsies were obtained from patients with alopecia areata. PBMCs were isolated by density centrifugation and stained for CD3, CD4 and CD8, after which CD4+ and CD8+ T cells were sorted on a FACSAria. Including cysteine and phenylalanine, the CDR3 has 15 amino acids. CDR3 DNA only is kept here, 45 bases in frame from base 1. Sequences MNHEY (CDR1) and SMNVEV (CDR2) are obtained from the germline V gene (reference sequence). V loses 6 bases of germline sequence and J loses 3 bases, and the interval between the two ends is 17 bases.

This TCR was recovered from a human donor with alopecia areata. The sample here was CD8+ T cells sorted from blood, taken at week 24, from a patient treated with tofacitinib. The chain links TRBV27 with TRBJ1-2, with the D gene not confidently named. The DNA sequence is given as TGTGCCAGCAGCTCCCAGTTGGAGGGCCACTATGGCTACACCTTC. The encoded protein is CASSSQLEGHYGYTF.